The subject of this entry is one T cell receptor (beta chain). V shed 5 bases, J shed 7 bases, and the junction held 6 bases outside the gene matches. Germline V lookup: CDR1 SGHTS, CDR2 YDEGEE. CDR3 length equals 13 residues. Sequenced by immunoSEQ multiplex PCR; TCRdb stores in-frame clones only, minus some. The table includes 80,000 to 100,000 clones, around 92% detected once. The entry originates in a study of T cell changes during pregnancy in multiple sclerosis. The sample here was peripheral blood, taken after pregnancy. This TCR came from a female donor in good health, enrolled as a control in a pregnancy study. V is TRBV5-8 and J is TRBJ1-5, with 7 bases that match TRBD1. The CDR3 loop reads CASRRQGGQPQHF. CDR3 bases: TGTGCCAGCAGAAGACAGGGTGGCCAGCCCCAGCATTTT.